Here is one T cell receptor (beta chain) with its context. Other DNA sequences in this specimen translate into the identical CDR3. Repertoires were generated with immunoSEQ multiplex PCR, while TCRdb's copy carries only in-frame clones and drops some. The sample yields over 10,000 clones, roughly four fifths seen once. The data originate from a study of sequential checkpoint blockade in melanoma. Germline values: CDR1 SGHRS, CDR2 YFSETQ. This CDR3 region has 16 residues. V shed 4 bases and J 3 bases; nucleotides not matched to a gene: 4. The treatment was: randomized to nivolumab then ipilimumab (arm A) or the reverse (arm B).

V usage is TRBV5-1 and J usage is TRBJ2-1; 13 bases line up with TRBD2. The TCR originated in a human donor with melanoma. The source material was CD8+ T cells sorted from blood (inferred from file names), sampled from a patient given nivolumab and ipilimumab in sequence. For the CDR3, the DNA is TGCGCCAGCAGCCCTAGGACTAGCGGGAGCTACAATGAGCAGTTCTTC. It specifies CASSPRTSGSYNEQFF.